The 5 T cell receptor beta chains in this list originate from one sample, sequenced in a study of human T cells and chemical hapten exposure (dated by TCRdb to the early 2020s). Per the publication, the time point label means: pre-sensitization, week 0. Explained via the paper, the treatment or condition label denotes: therapeutic diphenylcyclopropenone sensitization with weekly scalp DPC. Total RNA was extracted from unfractionated whole blood that had been collected in Tempus Blood RNA tubes. The method was RACE. The run used a NextSeq 500. The public reads were reanalyzed by TCRdb: fastp trimming at Q25, MiXCR alignment, in-frame beta chains only. Rows with one shared CDR3 protein collapse into an entry with the most common genes and DNA. Present in this sample are 34,000 or so distinct CDR3 sequences, around a tenth of which were seen just once. The top ten constitute 27% of the sample. The source material was whole blood, sampled in connection with sensitization to the hapten diphenylcyclopropenone (DPC). These receptor sequences come from a man aged 50-59 years with alopecia areata. Some clones in this sample may be carry-over from other donors' samples.

This clonotype turned up a few times. The chain recombines TRBV20-1 with TRBJ1-1; D is uncertain. Trimming left V 3 bases short and J 4 bases short, with 15 bases between. Germline-derived CDR1 and CDR2 are DFQATT and SNEGSKA (reference sequence). This CDR3 has 14 amino acids. The CDR3 is CSASFGTAVTEAFF. The DNA for the CDR3 is TGCAGTGCTAGTTTCGGAACAGCGGTCACTGAAGCTTTCTTT.

This clonotype was counted only a few times. The chain has TRBV29-1 and TRBJ2-1, with TRBD1 as a possible D gene (5 bases). This CDR3 contains 12 residues. V was shortened by 4 bases and J by 10 bases, with 14 bases between the two germline ends. In germline, CDR1 is SQVTM, CDR2 ANQGSEA. CDR3 loop: CSVGRALEEQFF. The CDR3 bases are TGCAGCGTTGGCAGGGCTCTGGAGGAGCAGTTCTTC.

Comment on this clonotype: This clone may be a read error of a much larger clone one base away. The gene calls are TRBV6-1 and TRBJ2-2; 8 positions match TRBD1. The germline V gene encodes CDR1 MNHNS and CDR2 SASEGT. Germline trimming cut 6 bases from V and 1 base from J; bases unmatched to any gene: 7. This CDR3 region has 16 residues. The CDR3 bases are TGTGCCAGCAGCCCTATGACAGGGGTGAACACCGGGGAGCTGTTTTTT. Its translation: CASSPMTGVNTGELFF.

This chain links TRBV18 with TRBJ2-3; 7 bases line up with TRBD1. Germline CDR1 is KGHSH and CDR2 is LQKENI. The CDR3 has 18 amino acids. Losses at the gene ends were 5 bases for V and 3 bases for J; bases not matched to a gene: 17. This chain's CDR3 is CASSYWDRSEILTDTQYF. The CDR3 DNA reads as TGTGCCAGCTCATACTGGGACAGATCGGAAATTTTAACAGATACGCAGTATTTT.

A few counts support this clonotype. The V and J genes are TRBV11-2 and TRBJ1-1; the D is unclear. The V and J ends lost 1 base and 1 base respectively, with 7 bases between them. Germline V gene data show CDR1 as SGHAT and CDR2 as FQNNGV. This CDR3 region has 14 residues. The CDR3 loop reads CASSLVPGNTEAFF. The CDR3 DNA is TGTGCCAGCAGCTTAGTGCCAGGGAACACTGAAGCTTTCTTT.